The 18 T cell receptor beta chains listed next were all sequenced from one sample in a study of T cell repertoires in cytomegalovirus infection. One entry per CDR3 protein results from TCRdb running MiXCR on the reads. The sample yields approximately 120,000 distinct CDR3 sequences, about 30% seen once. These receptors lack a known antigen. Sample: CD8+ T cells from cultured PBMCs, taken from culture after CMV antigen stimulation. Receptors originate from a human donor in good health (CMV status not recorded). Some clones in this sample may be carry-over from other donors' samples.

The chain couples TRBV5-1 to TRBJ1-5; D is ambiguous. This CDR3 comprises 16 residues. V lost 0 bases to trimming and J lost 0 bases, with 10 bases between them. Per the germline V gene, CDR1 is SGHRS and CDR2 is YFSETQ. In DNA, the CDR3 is TGCGCCAGCAGCTTGGGGCCGTCGTATAGCAATCAGCCCCAGCATTTT. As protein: CASSLGPSYSNQPQHF.

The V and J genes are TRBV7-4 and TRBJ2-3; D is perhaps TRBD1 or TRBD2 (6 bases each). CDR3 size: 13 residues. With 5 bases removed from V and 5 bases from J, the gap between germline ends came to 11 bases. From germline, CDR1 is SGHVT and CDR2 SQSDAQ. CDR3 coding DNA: TGTGCCAGCAGCCCGGGGGCGGGAGATACGCAGTATTTT. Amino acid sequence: CASSPGAGDTQYF.

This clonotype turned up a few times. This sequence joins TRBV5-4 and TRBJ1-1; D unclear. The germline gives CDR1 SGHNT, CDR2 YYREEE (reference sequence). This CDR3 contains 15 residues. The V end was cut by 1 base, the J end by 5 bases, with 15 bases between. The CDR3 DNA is TGTGCCAGCAGCTTGAATATGGGGAGCGTGACTGAAGCTTTCTTT. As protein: CASSLNMGSVTEAFF.

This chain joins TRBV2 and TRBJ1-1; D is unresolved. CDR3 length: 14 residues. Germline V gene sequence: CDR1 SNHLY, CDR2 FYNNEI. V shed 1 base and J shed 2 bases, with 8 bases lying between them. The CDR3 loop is CASSEVGANTEAFF. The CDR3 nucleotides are TGTGCCAGCAGTGAAGTGGGAGCCAACACTGAAGCTTTCTTT.

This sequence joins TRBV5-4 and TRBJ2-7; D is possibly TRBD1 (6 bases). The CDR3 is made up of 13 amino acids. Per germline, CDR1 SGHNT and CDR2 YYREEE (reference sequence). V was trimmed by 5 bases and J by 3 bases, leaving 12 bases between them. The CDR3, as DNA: TGTGCCAGCAGAGATCAGGGGCGCTACGAGCAGTACTTC. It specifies CASRDQGRYEQYF.

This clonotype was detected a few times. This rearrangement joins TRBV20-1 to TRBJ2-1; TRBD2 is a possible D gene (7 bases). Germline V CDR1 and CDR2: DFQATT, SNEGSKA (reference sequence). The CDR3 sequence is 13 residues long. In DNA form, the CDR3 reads TGCGGGACAAGGGGGGGCCGTCTAGATGAGCAGTTCTTC. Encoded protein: CGTRGGRLDEQFF.

CDR3 in DNA: TGCGCCAGCAGCCAAGATGGGCAGAGCTCCTACGAGCAGTACTTC. Protein sequence: CASSQDGQSSYEQYF. The rearrangement joins TRBV4-1 to TRBJ2-7, with D unresolved. Germline-derived CDR1 and CDR2 are MGHRA and YSYEKL. This CDR3 is built from 15 residues. The germline V and J ends were trimmed by 0 bases and 0 bases, with 9 bases remaining between them.

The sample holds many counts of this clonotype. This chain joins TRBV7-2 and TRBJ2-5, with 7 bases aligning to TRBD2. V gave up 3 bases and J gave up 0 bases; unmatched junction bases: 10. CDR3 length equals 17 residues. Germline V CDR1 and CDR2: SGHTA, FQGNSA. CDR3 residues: CASSLKLSGGNQETQYF. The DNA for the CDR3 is TGTGCCAGCAGCTTGAAGTTGTCGGGGGGTAACCAAGAGACCCAGTACTTC.

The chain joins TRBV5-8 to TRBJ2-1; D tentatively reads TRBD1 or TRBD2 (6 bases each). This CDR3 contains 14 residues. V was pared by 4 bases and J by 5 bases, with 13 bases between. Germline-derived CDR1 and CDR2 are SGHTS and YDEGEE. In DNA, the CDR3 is TGTGCCAGCAGCCAAGGGGGGCCGAACAATGAGCAGTTCTTC. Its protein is CASSQGGPNNEQFF.

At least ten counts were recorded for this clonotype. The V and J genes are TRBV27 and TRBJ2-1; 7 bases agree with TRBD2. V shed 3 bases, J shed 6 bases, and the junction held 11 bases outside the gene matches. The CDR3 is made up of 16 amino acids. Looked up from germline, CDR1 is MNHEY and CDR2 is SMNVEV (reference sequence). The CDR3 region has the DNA TGTGCCAGCAGTTTGGGAGGGGCAGGAGCTTTCAATGAGCAGTTCTTC. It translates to CASSLGGAGAFNEQFF.

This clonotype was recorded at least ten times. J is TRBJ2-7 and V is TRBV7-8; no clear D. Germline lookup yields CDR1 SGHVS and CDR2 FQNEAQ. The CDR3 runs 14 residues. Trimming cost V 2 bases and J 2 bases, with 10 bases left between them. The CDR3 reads CASSLNPGPYEQYF. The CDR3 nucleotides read TGTGCCAGCAGCTTAAATCCTGGTCCCTACGAGCAGTACTTC. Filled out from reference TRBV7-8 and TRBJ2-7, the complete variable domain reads GAGVSQSPRYKVAKRGQDVALRCDPISGHVSLFWYQQALGQGPEFLTYFQNEAQLDKSGLPSDRFFAERPEGSVSTLKIQRTQQEDSAVYLCASSLNPGPYEQYFGPGTRLTVT.

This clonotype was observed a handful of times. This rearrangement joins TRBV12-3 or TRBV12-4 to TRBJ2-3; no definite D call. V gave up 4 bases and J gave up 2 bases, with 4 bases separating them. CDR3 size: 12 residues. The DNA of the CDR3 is TGTGCCAGCAGTTCGAACACAGATACGCAGTATTTT. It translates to CASSSNTDTQYF.

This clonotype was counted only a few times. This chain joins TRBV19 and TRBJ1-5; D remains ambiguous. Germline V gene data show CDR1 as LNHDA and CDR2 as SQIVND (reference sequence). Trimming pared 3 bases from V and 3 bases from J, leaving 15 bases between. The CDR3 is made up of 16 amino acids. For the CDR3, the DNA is TGTGCCAGTAGTATGGAATTTCAGGACCTCAATCAGCCCCAGCATTTT. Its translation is CASSMEFQDLNQPQHF. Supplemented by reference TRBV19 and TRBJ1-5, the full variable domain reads DGGITQSPKYLFRKEGQNVTLSCEQNLNHDAMYWYRQDPGQGLRLIYYSQIVNDFQKGDIAEGYSVSREKKESFPLTVTSAQKNPTAFYLCASSMEFQDLNQPQHFGDGTRLSIL.

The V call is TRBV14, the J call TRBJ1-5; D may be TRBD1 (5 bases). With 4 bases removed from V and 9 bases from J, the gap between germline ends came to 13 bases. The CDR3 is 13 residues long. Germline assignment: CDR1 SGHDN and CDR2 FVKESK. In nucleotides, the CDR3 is TGTGCCAGCAGCCCTCACCCGGGGGGGCCCCAGCATTTT. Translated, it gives CASSPHPGGPQHF.

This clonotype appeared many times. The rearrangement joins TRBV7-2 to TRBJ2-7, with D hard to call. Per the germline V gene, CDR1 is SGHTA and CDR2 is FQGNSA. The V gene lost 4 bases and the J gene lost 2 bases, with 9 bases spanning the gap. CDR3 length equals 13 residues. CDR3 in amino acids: CASSSGLTYEQYF. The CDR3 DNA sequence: TGTGCCAGCAGCTCCGGGCTCACCTACGAGCAGTACTTC.

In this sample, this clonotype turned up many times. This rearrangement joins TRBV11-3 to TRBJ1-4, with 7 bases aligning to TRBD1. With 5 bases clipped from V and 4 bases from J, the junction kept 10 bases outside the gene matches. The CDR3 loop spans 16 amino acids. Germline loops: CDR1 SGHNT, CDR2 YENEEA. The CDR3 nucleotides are TGTGCCAGCAGCCGACAGACGGGGACAGTTAATGAAAAACTGTTTTTT. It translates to CASSRQTGTVNEKLFF.

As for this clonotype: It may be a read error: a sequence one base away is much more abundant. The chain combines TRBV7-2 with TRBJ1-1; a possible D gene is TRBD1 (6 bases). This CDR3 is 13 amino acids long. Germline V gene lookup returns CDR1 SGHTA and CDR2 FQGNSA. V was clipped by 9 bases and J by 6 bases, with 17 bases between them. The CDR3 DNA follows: TGTGCCAGTCAACAGGGATGGGGCTCTGAAGCTTTCTTT. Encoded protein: CASQQGWGSEAFF.

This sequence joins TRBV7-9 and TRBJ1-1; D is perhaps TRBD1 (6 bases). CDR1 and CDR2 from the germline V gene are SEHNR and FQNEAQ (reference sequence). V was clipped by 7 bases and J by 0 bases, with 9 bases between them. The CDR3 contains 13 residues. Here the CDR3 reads CASKGGLNTEAFF. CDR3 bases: TGTGCCAGCAAGGGGGGCCTGAACACTGAAGCTTTCTTT.